The sequence of this TCR beta chain was determined in a study of neurological immune-mediated disorders (dated by TCRdb to between 2017 and 2020). Context from the whole study: Of the roughly 34 multiple sclerosis patients, approximately 30 had relapsing-remitting MS and 3 had secondary progressive MS. The study compared peripheral blood TCR-beta repertoires of HTLV-I-associated myelopathy (HAM/TSP) patients, multiple sclerosis patients and healthy controls using UMI-based sequencing. The 85 to 110 TCR-beta libraries included longitudinal samples, technical triplicates and paired sorted CD4+ and CD8+ T-cell subsets alongside PBMC samples. Of the approximately 66 subjects in the cohort, around 15 were HAM/TSP patients, some 34 were multiple sclerosis patients, and around 20 were healthy controls.

Overall study outcomes, separate from this receptor: No association of the MS cluster with clinical or MRI features was observed, and the need for larger cohorts was stated by the authors. In a phylogenetic analysis, the repertoires of 18 out of 34 MS patients fell into a single cluster of related CDR3 sequences, pointing to a possible signature at the repertoire level. Expanded clones from different subjects shared no identical CDR3 amino acid sequences, which suggests that TCR-beta repertoires were private in all groups. The highest TCR clonal expansion was observed in HAM/TSP patients, whereas the lowest was observed in MS patients, even when compared with healthy controls.

The junction shows trimming of 7 bases on V and 0 bases on J, plus 11 bases between the germline ends. The CDR3 covers 14 residues, taking in both the cysteine and the phenylalanine. CDR3 DNA is the only sequence kept; it has 42 bases, read in frame from the first base. This clonotype was counted many times. It lacks a known antigen. Within one base of it there is no much larger clone, and no base qualities were kept. For unsorted PBMC libraries, 2 million PBMCs were used after storage in RNAlater at -80 degrees C until RNA extraction. Multiple sclerosis patients were enrolled in a US clinical protocol evaluating disease progression by magnetic resonance imaging. Peripheral blood was subjected to Ficoll-Hypaque density gradient centrifugation to isolate PBMCs, which were then cryopreserved in liquid nitrogen. cDNA was synthesized by template-switch 5'RACE using a primer with a 10-nucleotide random unique molecular identifier that tagged each TCR transcript. Every sequencing run covered 15-18 subjects and yielded more than 170 million TCR-beta sequences. The RNeasy kit was used for extraction of total RNA. Using the KAPA Real-time Library Amplification kit, TCR-beta VDJ regions were amplified with primers for the TCR constant region and the 5'RACE anchor. A first PCR added sample indexes and Illumina adaptors, and a second PCR then raised library yield. After Ampure bead purification, the roughly 650 bp TCR product was size-selected on a 2% E-gel SizeSelection system. Before pooling, libraries had their quality checked on a Bioanalyzer, their concentration measured with Qubit, and their quantity determined with the Kapa Library Quantification kit. Libraries were sequenced paired-end 2 x 150 bp on an Illumina HiSeq 2500. To increase sequence diversity, roughly 23-30% phiX was spiked into each library pool. The authors' analysis ran thus. Quality-filtered reads were processed with the UMI-based MiGEC pipeline, which removed over 80% of raw TCR sequences during error correction. IMGT germline references were used for aligning VDJ genes, and each clonotype was defined as a unique CDR3 amino acid sequence together with its V-J genes. Clonal expansion, Shannon diversity and CDR3 relatedness (CalcPairwiseDistances, ClusterSamples) were evaluated with VDJtools, and phylogenetic trees were built with CLCbio workbench. Expanded clones were defined as having at least 8 unique UMIs, based on coefficient-of-variation modelling across technical triplicates. TCRdb reworked the public reads: Q25 trimming with fastp, MiXCR clone assembly, productive beta chains retained. Rows are combined by CDR3 protein, so each entry shows the most common genes and DNA. In this record, the V and J calls reflect TCRdb's handling and not the investigators' own analysis. The sample profile shows about 40,000 distinct CDR3 sequences; 2.5% of them were found once. About 2.4% of the sample goes to the ten largest clones.

The clonotype comes from a man aged 50 to 60 with multiple sclerosis. The rearrangement combines TRBV12-3 or TRBV12-4 with TRBJ2-3; possibly the D gene is TRBD2, per 6 matching bases. Sequences were obtained from PBMCs. This receptor carries the CDR3 CASIRSGSTDTQYF. The bases are TGTGCCAGCATAAGGAGCGGGAGCACAGATACGCAGTATTTT.